The rows below give T cell receptor beta chains drawn from one sample of a study of T cells in Graves' hyperthyroidism and ophthalmopathy. TCRdb reanalysed the multiplex PCR reads using MiXCR and keeps one entry per CDR3 protein. Of around 580,000 distinct CDR3 sequences listed, 16% are singletons. The sequencing sample was made of blood. Receptors were obtained from a young woman with Graves' hyperthyroidism. CDR3s leave out the opening cysteine and the closing phenylalanine or tryptophan.

v_gene,j_gene,CDR3aa
TRBV20-1,TRBJ2-7,SARDSGLSYEQY
TRBV3-1,TRBJ2-7,ASSQGRGGEQY
TRBV7-9,TRBJ2-1,ASSPPAGRSYNEQF
TRBV20-1,TRBJ2-1,SATQQRASYNEQF
TRBV7-9,TRBJ2-3,ASLGLAGARTQY
TRBV20-1,TRBJ1-2,SARDPVQSYGYT
TRBV11-2,TRBJ2-5,ASSLSLGLETQY
TRBV24-1,TRBJ1-5,ATSDSGHVLAQH
TRBV18,TRBJ2-2,ASSPPSWDTGELF
TRBV5-1,TRBJ2-1,ASSLVTSSYNEQF
TRBV4-3,TRBJ1-1,ASSQPGLITEAF
TRBV12-3/TRBV12-4,TRBJ2-3,ASSPGLAGNWGTQY
TRBV9,TRBJ1-2,ASSGPAGYT
TRBV7-8,TRBJ2-5,ASSLGLGGPVTQY
TRBV12-3/TRBV12-4,NA,ASSSRTSGTDTQH
TRBV28,TRBJ1-1,ASSLPPGRGTEAF
TRBV20-1,TRBJ2-5,SASSRLAEETQY
TRBV6-1,TRBJ1-2,ASGGTGNQYGYT
TRBV29-1,TRBJ2-4,SAQDRRRNIQY
TRBV12-3/TRBV12-4,TRBJ2-1,ASSPILYDEQF
TRBV11-2,TRBJ2-5,ASRSGGKGPWTQY
TRBV6-2/TRBV6-3,TRBJ1-4,ASSDRSEKLF
TRBV12-3/TRBV12-4,TRBJ1-5,ASSALRGGQPQH
TRBV7-2,TRBJ1-6,ASSLGGSSSYNSPLH
TRBV7-9,TRBJ2-3,ASSLGTTPDTQY
TRBV20-1,TRBJ2-3,SEEGLRTDTQY
TRBV12-5,TRBJ1-6,ASGIGLSRDAYNSPLH
TRBV12-3/TRBV12-4,TRBJ2-1,ASSPGTSFNEQF
TRBV11-2,TRBJ2-5,ASSLELSRGETQY
TRBV30,TRBJ1-2,AWSEGGSNYGYT
TRBV6-1,TRBJ2-1,ASSETSGTYNEQF
TRBV12-3/TRBV12-4,TRBJ2-3,ASSLIRSADTQY
TRBV4-1,TRBJ2-3,ASSQGWAGEGDTQY
TRBV2,TRBJ2-5,ASSEDATSGRWGETQY
TRBV11-3,TRBJ2-5,ASSLLAGRETQY
TRBV18,TRBJ2-1,ASSPNLDRVNEQF
TRBV9,TRBJ2-5,ASSVAARETQY
TRBV7-7,TRBJ2-1,ASSLEFGLIDNEQF
TRBV19,TRBJ2-3,ASSISRVSTDTQY
TRBV5-1,TRBJ2-1,ASSLRTSGGNNEQF
TRBV3-1,TRBJ2-1,ASSQVHQRIEQF
TRBV28,TRBJ2-5,ASSLVADRVAETQY
TRBV2,TRBJ2-7,ASSEAGVSEQY
TRBV28,TRBJ2-1,ASSLRLAGVSEQF
TRBV27,TRBJ1-4,ASRFRQNEKLF
TRBV11-1,TRBJ1-2,ASSLEPTSYGYT
TRBV4-3,TRBJ2-1,ASSQLAGDEQF
TRBV28,TRBJ1-5,ASRTDRNYNQPQH
TRBV6-5,TRBJ2-2,ASSYVGSERFTGELF
TRBV6-2/TRBV6-3,TRBJ1-2,ASSYSRQSNYGYT
TRBV15,TRBJ1-1,ATKSGMNTEAF
TRBV4-2,TRBJ2-7,ASSQEAPGTYSSYEQY
TRBV11-2,TRBJ2-7,ASSLGLAGGSSYEQY
TRBV7-2,TRBJ2-3,ASSSRWSTDTQY
TRBV4-2,TRBJ2-1,ASSQDELLAGVDFNEQF
TRBV2,TRBJ1-2,ASRPRQAYGYT
TRBV11-2,TRBJ2-2,ASSSHLLLAGGPTGELF
TRBV5-1,TRBJ1-2,ASSGTPANYGYT
TRBV6-4,TRBJ2-5,ASSYQGQPQETQY